This T cell receptor (beta chain) was recovered during a study of T cell repertoires in cytomegalovirus infection. About the research overall: Selection of CMV epitopes for the study included recently identified HLA-C-restricted and well-studied HLA-B-restricted ones. Overall study findings and caveats: Ex vivo responses were dominated by HLA-C-restricted CMV-specific TCR beta clonotypes.

Using its own MiXCR run on the reads, TCRdb lists one record per CDR3 protein. Seen here are approximately 50,000 distinct CDR3 sequences, over 15% observed once, and the top ten hold more than 55%. In this sample, this clonotype turned up a few times. No antigen is known for it. V was clipped by 3 bases and J by 9 bases, with 18 bases between them. The CDR3 totals 15 residues. Germline V gene lookup returns CDR1 LGHDT and CDR2 YNNKEL (reference sequence). This chain joins TRBV3-1 and TRBJ2-1, with D perhaps matching TRBD1 (5 bases). This clonotype originated in a human donor in good health (CMV status not recorded). Some clones in this sample may be carry-over from other donors' samples. Sequenced material: CD8+ T cells from cultured PBMCs, taken from culture after CMV antigen stimulation. This CDR3 reads CASSQGRTSWGEQFF. CDR3 DNA: TGTGCCAGCAGCCAGGGTCGGACATCTTGGGGTGAGCAGTTCTTC.